What follows is one T cell receptor (beta chain) and its context. Its target is unknown. The read gets to within 3 residues of the CDR3 end, and the germline J gene fills in the rest. CDR3 size: 14 residues. V was cut by 1 base and J by 2 bases, with 11 bases left in between. The V gene's germline CDR1 is DFQATT and CDR2 SNEGSKA (reference sequence). These data originate in a study of T cells in women clearing cervical HPV infection. Points from the study as a whole: CIN3+ cases had significantly higher TCR repertoire richness than controls, but evenness did not differ.

The data were produced by immunoSEQ multiplex PCR, yet TCRdb's version contains in-frame clones alone and is incomplete. The sample table sets out 30,000 or so clones. The sequenced sample was blood buffy coat. The sequence came from a woman between 18 and 70 years old with a cervical HPV16 infection that either progressed to CIN3+ or cleared (not recorded which). The chain couples TRBV20-1 to TRBJ2-5, with no clear D. CDR3 sequence reads: CSARGRLAQETQYF. CDR3 bases read: TGCAGTGCTAGAGGTCGACTGGCTCAAGAGACC.